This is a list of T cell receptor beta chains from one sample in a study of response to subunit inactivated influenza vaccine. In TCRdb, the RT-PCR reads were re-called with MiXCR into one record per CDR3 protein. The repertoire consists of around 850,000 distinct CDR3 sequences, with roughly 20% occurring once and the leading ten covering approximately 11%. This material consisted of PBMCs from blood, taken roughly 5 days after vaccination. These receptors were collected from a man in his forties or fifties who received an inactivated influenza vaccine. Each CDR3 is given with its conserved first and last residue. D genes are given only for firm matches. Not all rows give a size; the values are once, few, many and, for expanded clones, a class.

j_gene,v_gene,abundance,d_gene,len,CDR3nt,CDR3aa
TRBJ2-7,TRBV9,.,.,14,TGTGCCAGCAGCCCTACCCGGGACATCTACGAGCAGTACTTC,CASSPTRDIYEQYF
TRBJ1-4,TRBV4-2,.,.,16,TGTGCCAGCAGCCAAGATAGTGGAGGGCGGGTGGAAAAACTGTTTTTT,CASSQDSGGRVEKLFF
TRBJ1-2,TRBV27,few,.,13,TGTGCCAGCGCCGTGGAGCCCTCCTATGGCTACACCTTC,CASAVEPSYGYTF
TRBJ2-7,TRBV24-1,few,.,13,TGTGCCACCAGTGGCACAGGGTCCTACGAGCAGTACTTC,CATSGTGSYEQYF
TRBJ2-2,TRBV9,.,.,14,TGTGCCAGCAGGAAAAAAGGGAACACCGGGGAGCTGTTTTTT,CASRKKGNTGELFF
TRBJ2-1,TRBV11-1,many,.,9,TGTGCCAGCGGGGGACCACAGTTCTTC,CASGGPQFF
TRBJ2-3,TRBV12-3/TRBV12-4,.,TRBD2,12,TGTGCCAGCAGGTCGGGGGGGGATACGCAGTATTTT,CASRSGGDTQYF
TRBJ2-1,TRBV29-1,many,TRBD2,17,TGCAGCGTTGGGACTAGCGGGAGTGGAAGCTCCTACAATGAGCAGTTCTTC,CSVGTSGSGSSYNEQFF
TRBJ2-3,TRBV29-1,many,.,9,TGCAGCGCCACAGATACGCAGTATTTT,CSATDTQYF
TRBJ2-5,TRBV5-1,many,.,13,TGTGCCAGCAGCTTCGGACAACAAGAGACCCAGTACTTC,CASSFGQQETQYF
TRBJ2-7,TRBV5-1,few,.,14,TGCGCCAGCAGCCTAACGGGCCCAGCCTACGAGCAGTACTTC,CASSLTGPAYEQYF
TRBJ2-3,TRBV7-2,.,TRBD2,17,TGTGCCAGCAGCTTAGGGCGACTAGCGACTAGCACAGATACGCAGTATTTT,CASSLGRLATSTDTQYF
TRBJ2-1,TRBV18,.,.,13,TGTGCCAGCTCATCCTGGACAGACAAGGATGAGTTCTTC,CASSSWTDKDEFF
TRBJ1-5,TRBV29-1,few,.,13,TGCAGCGCCCTGGGGGGGTTTGGGCAGCCCCAGCATTTT,CSALGGFGQPQHF
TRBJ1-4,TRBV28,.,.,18,TGTGCCAGCAGTTTATCCTCCGGCTGGGGCTCAACTAATGAAAAACTGTTTTTT,CASSLSSGWGSTNEKLFF
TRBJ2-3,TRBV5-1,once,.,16,TGCGCCAGCAGCTTCTCCGCCAGCCTGGGCACAGATACGCAGTATTTT,CASSFSASLGTDTQYF
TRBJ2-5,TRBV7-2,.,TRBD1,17,TGTGCCAGCAGCCCGAGAGCCGGGACAGAGTACCAAGAGACCCAGTACTTC,CASSPRAGTEYQETQYF
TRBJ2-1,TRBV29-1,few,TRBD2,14,TGCAGCGTTGTGCGGCTAGCGGGGTGGAATGAGCAGTTCTTC,CSVVRLAGWNEQFF
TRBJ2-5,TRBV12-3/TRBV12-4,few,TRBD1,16,TGTGCCAGCAGGCCGAAACCGGGACAGGGACGAGAGACCCAGTACTTC,CASRPKPGQGRETQYF
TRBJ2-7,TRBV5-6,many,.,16,TGTGCCAGCAGCCCCGTCAGGCGGACTACCTCCTACGAGCAGTACTTC,CASSPVRRTTSYEQYF
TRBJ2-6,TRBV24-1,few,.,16,TGTGCCACCAGTGATCACAGGAGCTCTGGGGCCAACGTCCTGACTTTC,CATSDHRSSGANVLTF
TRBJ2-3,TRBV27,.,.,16,TGTGCCAGCAGTTTACTAGCCCCAACCTCCACAGATACGCAGTATTTT,CASSLLAPTSTDTQYF
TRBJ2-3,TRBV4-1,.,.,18,TGCGCCAGCAGCCAAGATTTTGAGGAATCTTGGGTCACAGATACGCAGTATTTT,CASSQDFEESWVTDTQYF
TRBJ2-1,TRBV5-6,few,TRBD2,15,TGTGCCAGCAGCTTAATCGGACTAGCGTTCGGTGAGCAGTTCTTC,CASSLIGLAFGEQFF
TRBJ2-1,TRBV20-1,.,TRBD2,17,TGCAGTGCTACCAGCGGGGGGTCAAAAAGCTCCTACAATGAGCAGTTCTTC,CSATSGGSKSSYNEQFF
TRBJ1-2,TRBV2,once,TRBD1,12,TGTGCCAGCAGTCCGGGACAGGGTAGCTACACCTTC,CASSPGQGSYTF
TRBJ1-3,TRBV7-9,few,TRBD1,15,TGTGCCAGCAGCTCTATACAGGGGGCTGGAAACACCATATATTTT,CASSSIQGAGNTIYF
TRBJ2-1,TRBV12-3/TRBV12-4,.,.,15,TGTGCCAGCACCAAAGACTATGGCTTCTACAATGAGCAGTTCTTC,CASTKDYGFYNEQFF
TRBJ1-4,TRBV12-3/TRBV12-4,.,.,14,TGTGCCAGCAGTTTATTCAGGGGATATGAAAAACTGTTTTTT,CASSLFRGYEKLFF
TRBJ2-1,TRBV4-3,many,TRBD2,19,TGCGCCAGCAGCCAACACCGGGCGGGGGCGGGACTAGCGGGAGATGAGCAGTTCTTC,CASSQHRAGAGLAGDEQFF
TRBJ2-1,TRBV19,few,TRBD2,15,TGTGCCAGTAGTATAGCCGGGACTACAAACAATGAGCAGTTCTTC,CASSIAGTTNNEQFF
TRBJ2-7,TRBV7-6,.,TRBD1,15,TGTGCCAGCAGCTCGGGACAGGGGTTAGGCTACGAGCAGTACTTC,CASSSGQGLGYEQYF
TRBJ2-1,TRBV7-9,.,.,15,TGTGCCAGCAGCCGGGACGTCTGGAGGATGGATGAGCAGTTCTTC,CASSRDVWRMDEQFF
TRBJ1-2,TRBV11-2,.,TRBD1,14,TGTGCCAGCAGCCGGGACAGGGACGACTATGGCTACACCTTC,CASSRDRDDYGYTF
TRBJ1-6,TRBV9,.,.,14,TGTGCCAGCAGCGCCGGCTCCCGAGATTCACCCCTCCACTTT,CASSAGSRDSPLHF
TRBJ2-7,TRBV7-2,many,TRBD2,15,TGTGCCAGCAGCCCGACTAGCGGGAGCTCCTACGAGCAGTACTTC,CASSPTSGSSYEQYF
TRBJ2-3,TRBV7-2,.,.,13,TGTGCCAGCAGCGCCACAGCGGAGGATACGCAGTATTTT,CASSATAEDTQYF
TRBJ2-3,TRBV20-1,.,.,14,TGCAGTGCACCTACGGGAGAAACCACAGATACGCAGTATTTT,CSAPTGETTDTQYF
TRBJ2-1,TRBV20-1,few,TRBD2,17,TGCAGTGCCCCCGGGACTAGCGGGAATAACCCCCACAATGAGCAGTTCTTC,CSAPGTSGNNPHNEQFF
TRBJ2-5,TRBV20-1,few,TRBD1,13,TGCAGTGCTACTGACAGGGTTCAAGAGACCCAGTACTTC,CSATDRVQETQYF
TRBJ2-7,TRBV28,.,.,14,TGTGCCAGCAGTTTTCTAGGCAGCGCCTACGAGCAGTACTTC,CASSFLGSAYEQYF